The rows below give T cell receptor beta chains drawn from one sample of a study of PD-L1 blockade in urothelial cancer. Using immunoSEQ multiplex PCR, the repertoire was profiled, and TCRdb retains in-frame clones only, with some absent. This table has about 72,000 clones, around four fifths appearing once. The sample was PBMCs, taken around atezolizumab (anti-PD-L1) treatment. These receptors originate from a man between 65 and 79 years old with urothelial cancer. Both conserved end residues are part of each CDR3. A D gene is named only where the DNA matches it firmly. The size of a clone is reported for some rows only, either as once, few or many, or as a class for expanded clones.

NA	TRBV6-1	TRBJ2-5	NA	TGTGCCAGCAGGGTGGAGGGGTTGGAGACCCAGTACTTC	CASRVEGLETQYF
NA	TRBV11-2	TRBJ1-3	NA	TGTGCCAGCAGCTTAATTGGAGGGATGAAATCTGGAAACACCATATATTTT	CASSLIGGMKSGNTIYF
NA	TRBV4-1	TRBJ2-6	NA	TGCGCCAGCAGCCCACCAACACTCCGGAGCTCTGGGGCCAACGTCCTGACTTTC	CASSPPTLRSSGANVLTF
NA	TRBV9	TRBJ2-1	NA	TGTGCCAGCAGCTCCATCCTCGGGGTCTCGTACAATGAGCAGTTCTTC	CASSSILGVSYNEQFF
TRBD2	TRBV2	TRBJ2-3	NA	TGTGCCAGCCGACCCAGGGCTAGCGGTAGCACAGATACGCAGTATTTT	CASRPRASGSTDTQYF
NA	TRBV5-1	TRBJ1-1	NA	TGCGCCAGCAGCCTGAGGGAATACACTGAAGCTTTCTTT	CASSLREYTEAFF
TRBD1	TRBV4-1	TRBJ1-5	NA	TGCGCCAGCAGCCAAGGGGACAGGAGATATCAGCCCCAGCATTTT	CASSQGDRRYQPQHF
TRBD2	TRBV4-1	TRBJ2-3	NA	TGCGCCAGCAGCCAAGTCGAGGGGGTAGGGGCGGGAGGGCCATTAGATACGCAGTATTTT	CASSQVEGVGAGGPLDTQYF
TRBD2	TRBV6-5	TRBJ2-3	NA	TGTGCCAGCCACCCTAGCGGGAGGGGCCCAGATACGCAGTATTTT	CASHPSGRGPDTQYF
TRBD2	TRBV7-9	TRBJ2-1	NA	TGTGCCAGCAGCTTGGGACTAGATTACAATGAGCAGTTCTTC	CASSLGLDYNEQFF
TRBD1	TRBV4-2	TRBJ2-7	NA	TGTGCCAGCAGCCATTCCGGGACAGGGGTCTACGAGCAGTACTTC	CASSHSGTGVYEQYF
TRBD2	TRBV10-3	TRBJ2-3	once	TGTGCCATCAGGGGACTAGCGAACACAGATACGCAGTATTTT	CAIRGLANTDTQYF
TRBD1	TRBV9	TRBJ1-6	NA	TGTGCCAGCAGCGTAGAAGGAGGGGGCTTGGGGAATTCACCCCTCCACTTT	CASSVEGGGLGNSPLHF
TRBD1	TRBV6-1	TRBJ1-5	NA	TGTGCCAGCAGAGAATACGGGACAGGCAATCAGCCCCAGCATTTT	CASREYGTGNQPQHF
TRBD2	TRBV4-1	TRBJ2-1	NA	TGCGCCAGCAGCCAAGGGACTAGCGCCGCCTACAATGAGCAGTTCTTC	CASSQGTSAAYNEQFF
TRBD2	TRBV28	TRBJ2-3	NA	TGTGCCAGCAGCCCTGGGACTAGCGGGGGGTTAACGCAGTATTTT	CASSPGTSGGLTQYF
NA	TRBV14	TRBJ1-3	once	TGTGCCAGCTTATGGCAGGGCGGAAACACCATATATTTT	CASLWQGGNTIYF
NA	TRBV7-6	TRBJ2-7	NA	TGTGCCAGCTCAAGCGGACCCCTTGGCGAGCAGTACTTC	CASSSGPLGEQYF
TRBD1	TRBV6-1	TRBJ1-2	NA	TGTGCCAGCCAGGGACAGATAGAGAGGGTATATGGCTACACCTTC	CASQGQIERVYGYTF
TRBD2	TRBV27	TRBJ2-1	once	TGTGCCAGCAGTTTAGACGGGAGGGCCTACAATGAGCAGTTCTTC	CASSLDGRAYNEQFF
NA	TRBV12-5	TRBJ1-6	NA	TGTGCTAGCGGGGGGGATGGTAATTCACCCCTCCACTTT	CASGGDGNSPLHF
NA	TRBV28	TRBJ1-5	NA	TGTGCCAGCAGTTCCCCAGGGAGCAATCAGCCCCAGCATTTT	CASSSPGSNQPQHF
NA	TRBV21-1	TRBJ2-7	NA	TGTGCCAGCAACCTTGGCCCCCATTTAGCGGGAGGTTACGAGCAGTACTTC	CASNLGPHLAGGYEQYF
NA	TRBV7-2	TRBJ2-5	NA	TGTGCCAGCGGGAGGCAGGTAGAAGAGACCCAGTACTTC	CASGRQVEETQYF
TRBD2	TRBV28	TRBJ2-1	NA	TGTGCCAGCAACCCGACTAGCGGCCTCCTCCTCTACAATGAGCAGTTCTTC	CASNPTSGLLLYNEQFF
TRBD2	TRBV10-3	TRBJ2-3	NA	TGTGCCATCGGACTAGCGGGGTTCCAGTATTTT	CAIGLAGFQYF
NA	TRBV21-1	TRBJ2-2	NA	TGTGCCAGCAGCAAAGCCTTAGAGACAGGGGGGAACACCGGGGAGCTGTTTTTT	CASSKALETGGNTGELFF
NA	TRBV6-1	TRBJ1-5	NA	TGTGCCACCTTGGAGCATAGCAATCAGCCCCAGCATTTT	CATLEHSNQPQHF
NA	TRBV5-1	TRBJ1-4	NA	TGCGCCAGCAGTGACAAGGGGGAGAGGACTAATGAAAAACTGTTTTTT	CASSDKGERTNEKLFF
NA	TRBV7-2	TRBJ1-5	NA	TGTGCCAGCAGCTTAACGACTCAAAATCAGCCCCAGCATTTT	CASSLTTQNQPQHF
NA	TRBV30	TRBJ1-1	few	TGTGCCTGGAGTGTACAGAGACAGAACACTGAAGCTTTCTTT	CAWSVQRQNTEAFF
NA	TRBV27	TRBJ2-7	NA	TGTGCCAGCAGTTCCTCAGGGGACATCTACTACGAGCAGTACTTC	CASSSSGDIYYEQYF
NA	TRBV7-2	TRBJ2-1	NA	TGTGCCACCAGGGGGGGGCGCGCGGACAATGAGCAGTTCTTC	CATRGGRADNEQFF
TRBD1	TRBV29-1	TRBJ1-1	NA	TGCAGCGCCCGGGACAGTCCTAGGAACACTGAAGCTTTCTTT	CSARDSPRNTEAFF
TRBD1	TRBV5-6	TRBJ1-2	NA	TGTGCCAGCAGCTCGACAGGGTATGGCTACACCTTC	CASSSTGYGYTF
NA	TRBV10-3	TRBJ2-5	NA	TGTGCCATCAGTGAGTCACAGGGACCCCTGGGGGAGACCCAGTACTTC	CAISESQGPLGETQYF
TRBD1	TRBV29-1	TRBJ2-7	NA	TGCAGCGTCTCGGGACAGGGAGGGTCCTACGAGCAGTACTTC	CSVSGQGGSYEQYF
TRBD1	TRBV4-2	TRBJ2-1	few	TGTGCCAGCAGCCAGGCACAGGGGGCGAGCTCCTACAATGAGCAGTTCTTC	CASSQAQGASSYNEQFF
TRBD1	TRBV7-6	TRBJ2-3	NA	TGTGCCAGCAGCTTAGACAGGGGGCAAGATACGCAGTATTTT	CASSLDRGQDTQYF
NA	TRBV19	TRBJ2-3	NA	TGTGCCAGTAGTATAGATCTTCTTGTGACTAGCACAGATACGCAGTATTTT	CASSIDLLVTSTDTQYF
TRBD1	TRBV15	TRBJ1-4	NA	TGTGCCACCAGCGGCGCACTATGGGTGACAGGGGGACGTGAAAAACTGTTTTTT	CATSGALWVTGGREKLFF
TRBD1	TRBV19	TRBJ1-2	NA	TGTGCCACTACCTCGGGACAGGGAAACTATGGCTACACCTTC	CATTSGQGNYGYTF
NA	TRBV6-1	TRBJ1-4	NA	TGTGCCAGCAGTGTGACAGTTGATGAAAAACTGTTTTTT	CASSVTVDEKLFF
NA	TRBV10-3	TRBJ1-1	NA	TGTGCCGCCAGGGGTAGGGACACTGAAGCTTTCTTT	CAARGRDTEAFF
NA	TRBV5-1	TRBJ2-4	NA	TGCGCCAGCAGCGCCCTGGAGGGGGGGGCCAAAAACATTCAGTACTTC	CASSALEGGAKNIQYF
TRBD1	TRBV19	TRBJ2-7	NA	TGTGCCAGTAGTGTCAAGGGACAGGGCTACGAGCAGTACTTC	CASSVKGQGYEQYF
TRBD1	TRBV6-5	TRBJ1-2	few	TGTGCCAGCAGTTACTCCCGGGACAGGCGTGATGGCTACACCTTC	CASSYSRDRRDGYTF
TRBD1	TRBV7-9	TRBJ2-7	NA	TGTGCCAGCAGCCAGGGACAGGGATCATCCTACGAGCAGTACTTC	CASSQGQGSSYEQYF
TRBD2	TRBV6-1	TRBJ2-2	NA	TGTGCCAGCAGAGGGACTAGCGGGATCACCGGGGAGCTGTTTTTT	CASRGTSGITGELFF
TRBD2	TRBV28	TRBJ2-7	NA	TGTGCCAGCAGTTCTAGGCTTAGCGGGAGGGCAGGGGGTTGGGAGCAGTACTTC	CASSSRLSGRAGGWEQYF
NA	TRBV7-9	TRBJ1-2	few	TGTGCCAGCAGCCTTCGGACTGAGAATGGCTACACCTTC	CASSLRTENGYTF
NA	TRBV5-1	TRBJ1-5	NA	TGCGCCAGCAGCTTGAGCGGGTTGGTGGATCAGCCCCAGCATTTT	CASSLSGLVDQPQHF
TRBD1	TRBV6-5	TRBJ1-5	NA	TGTGCCAGCAAATTAGGACAGGTGGGCAATCAGCCCCAGCATTTT	CASKLGQVGNQPQHF
TRBD2	TRBV5-1	TRBJ2-1	NA	TGCGCCAGCAGCTTGGTAGGACTAGCGGGGTCGAGCTCCTACAATGAGCAGTTCTTC	CASSLVGLAGSSSYNEQFF
TRBD2	TRBV5-1	TRBJ2-7	NA	TGCGCCAGCAGCTTGTCTAGCGGGAGGGCCGGGTCCTACGAGCAGTACTTC	CASSLSSGRAGSYEQYF
NA	TRBV6-5	TRBJ1-2	NA	TGTGCCAGCAGACCCGACAGTAACTATGGCTACACCTTC	CASRPDSNYGYTF
NA	TRBV7-7	TRBJ2-7	NA	TGTGCCAGCAGCTTAGGAACAGAGTACGAGCAGTACTTC	CASSLGTEYEQYF
TRBD2	TRBV5-4	TRBJ2-2	NA	TGTGCCAGCAGCTTGAGAGCGGGAGGGCCGTCCGGGGAGCTGTTTTTT	CASSLRAGGPSGELFF
TRBD2	TRBV9	TRBJ2-1	NA	TGTGCCAGCAGCGTAGACCATGGAAGTAGCGGGAGGTTGAGTGAGCAGTTCTTC	CASSVDHGSSGRLSEQFF
NA	TRBV28	TRBJ2-7	NA	TGTGCCAGCAGTTCCCCCGCGCAATCCGGCTCCTACGAGCAGTACTTC	CASSSPAQSGSYEQYF